This T cell receptor (beta chain) was sequenced during a study of blood T cells in healthy people across ages (dated by TCRdb to between 2015 and 2016). Context from the whole study: In model experiments, template switching captured roughly one uniquely barcoded TCR beta cDNA molecule for every two T cells. Using deep sequencing normalized with unique cDNA molecular identifiers, the study measured how TCR beta repertoire diversity changes with age. Donors were grouped into four age groups: young (average 16 years), middle-aged (about 40), aged (approximately 58) and long-lived (just over 80). To avoid experimental bias, donors of different ages were distributed randomly across sequencing lanes. For two donors (one aged 18 to 29 and one aged 80 or older), the study analyzed two additional independent replicas of 1 million unique cDNA reads from the same blood draw. Broader findings and caveats from the paper: Estimates of total diversity based on one million sequenced T cells were considered lower bounds and underestimates. Observed TCR beta diversity correlated strongly with the percentage of naive T cells measured by flow cytometry. Compared with the aged group, the long-lived group had more naive CD4+ T cells, fewer expanded clones and increased TCR diversity, a pattern suggesting age selection. As age increased, observed TCR beta diversity per million T cells dropped in a roughly linear way, and a significant reduction was already evident by age 40. Because the CMV infection status of the donors was unknown, age-related changes in expanded clonotypes may potentially have been confounded. Because profiling used bulk unsorted PBMCs, naive and antigen-experienced compartments could not be compared conclusively.

Details on this clonotype: Its cognate antigen has yet to be identified. Base-call qualities are not available, and no considerably larger clone is one nucleotide away.

Library prep was done by 5' RACE. The sequencer was an Illumina HiSeq 2500. A second PCR of roughly 7 to 12 cycles was run with a J-beta primer mix and a sample-barcoded 5' primer. A unique molecular identifier was introduced onto each TCR beta cDNA molecule by a template-switch 5' adaptor carrying 12 random nucleotides. Each sample yielded at least 2.5 million CDR3-containing paired-end reads. First-strand cDNA was synthesized from all RNA with the Mint cDNA synthesis kit, primed by a TRBC-specific oligonucleotide. Following uracil-DNA glycosylase treatment, a first 18-cycle PCR with universal primers M1SS and BC2_uni_R was performed on all cDNA. The published analysis was carried out like this. For normalization, 1 million high-quality reads were randomly selected from each sample, with every read carrying a distinct molecular identifier. Reads sharing molecular identifiers were discarded rather than binned into consensus sequences. MiTCR, set to a Q25 quality threshold and the strictest error-elimination algorithm, was used for CDR3 identification, clonotype clustering and error correction. A nonparametric unseen species model with Euler transformation was used to estimate a lower bound on total TCR beta diversity. TCRdb cleaned the public reads at Q25 with fastp, built clones with MiXCR and kept in-frame beta chains. CDR3 protein sequences are deduplicated, and each keeps its most common genes and DNA. Here the V and J calls rest on TCRdb's processing, not on the authors' analysis. In all, the sample holds about 1.8 million distinct CDR3 sequences, and about 49% of those were seen once. Of the sample, approximately 2% falls within the top ten clones.

The germline V gene encodes CDR1 MNHNS and CDR2 SASEGT. Relative to germline, V is 9 bases shorter and J is 2 bases shorter, with 17 bases between their ends. Its CDR3 holds 15 amino acids, cysteine through phenylalanine. Of the read, only the CDR3 DNA is kept; its 45 bases are in frame from base 1. Donors were 35 to 40 systemically healthy Caucasian individuals from Russia aged roughly 6 to 100 years. Around 10 milliliters of peripheral blood were collected from each donor into EDTA-treated Vacutainer tubes. Ficoll-Paque density-gradient centrifugation was used to isolate PBMCs, with at least 6.5 million obtained per sample. Total RNA, at least 5 micrograms per sample, was extracted from PBMCs with Trizol reagent. For every donor, an aliquot of PBMCs went through flow cytometry to measure the percentages of naive CD45RAhigh/CD27high T cells.

Sequencing was performed on blood. The sequence came from a woman in her forties in good health. The chain joins TRBV6-1 to TRBJ2-1; perhaps TRBD1 is the D gene, with 5 bases matching. The sequenced DNA: TGTGCCAGTTCTAAGACAGAGACCCCCTACAATGAGCAGTTCTTC. Translated, this is CASSKTETPYNEQFF.